This T cell receptor (beta chain) was retrieved from a study of blood T cell repertoires in COVID-19. Only in-frame clones appear in the TCRdb table, and some are missing; sequencing was by immunoSEQ multiplex PCR. Among under 200,000 clones, around 82% were seen once, and the ten largest hold 18%. Study members were between about 18 and 90 years old and lived in fewer than 30 US regions. Participants' own reports of clinical history determined their cohort assignment. Germline values: CDR1 SGHNT, CDR2 YYREEE (reference sequence). CDR3 length: 16 residues. V shed 9 bases and J 4 bases; nucleotides not matched to a gene: 16.

This receptor was taken from a man aged 60-69 years who had recovered from COVID-19. This chain uses TRBV5-4 with TRBJ1-2, with TRBD1 identical over 9 bases. Specimen: PBMCs or T cells enriched from blood (not recorded which). The CDR3 protein is CAIHRTGESLGYGYTF. As DNA, the CDR3 is TGTGCCATCCACAGGACAGGGGAATCCCTTGGCTATGGCTACACCTTC.